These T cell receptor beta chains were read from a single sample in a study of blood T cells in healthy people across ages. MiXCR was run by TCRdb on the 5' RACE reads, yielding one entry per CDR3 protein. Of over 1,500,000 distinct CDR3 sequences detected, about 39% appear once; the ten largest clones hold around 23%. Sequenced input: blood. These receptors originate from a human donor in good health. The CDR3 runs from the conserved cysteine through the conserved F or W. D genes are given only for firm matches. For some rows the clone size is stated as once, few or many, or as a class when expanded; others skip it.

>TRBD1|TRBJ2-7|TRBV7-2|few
TGTGCCGGCAGCTCCCGGGACAGGGGAGGTAACGAGCAGTACTTC
CAGSSRDRGGNEQYF
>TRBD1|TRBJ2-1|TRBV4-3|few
TGCGCCAGCAGCCAAGAAAAAAGCATAACGGACAGGGTCAATGAGCAGTTCTTC
CASSQEKSITDRVNEQFF
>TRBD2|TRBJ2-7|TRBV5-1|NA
TGCGCCAGCAGCTGGGGACTAGCGGGGGATCTCTCCTACGAGCAGTACTTC
CASSWGLAGDLSYEQYF
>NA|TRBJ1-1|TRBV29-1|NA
TGCAGCGTTGCCCCAAGGAACACTGAAGCTTTCTTT
CSVAPRNTEAFF
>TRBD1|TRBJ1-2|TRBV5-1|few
TGCGCCAGCAGCTTGGCCCCTGGGACAGGGGTAGTAGGTGGCAACACCTTC
CASSLAPGTGVVGGNTF
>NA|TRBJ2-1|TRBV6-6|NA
TGTGCCAGCAGTTACAGCGGCGACCCCTACAATGAGCAGTTCTTC
CASSYSGDPYNEQFF
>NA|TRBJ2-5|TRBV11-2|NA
TGTGCCAGCAGCTTAGTCCGGGGGGCCGAAGAGACCCAGTACTTC
CASSLVRGAEETQYF
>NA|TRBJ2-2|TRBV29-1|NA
TGCAGCGTTGAAGGGACTGCAGCGAACACCGGGGAGCTGTTTTTT
CSVEGTAANTGELFF
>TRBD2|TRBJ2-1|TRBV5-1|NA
TGCGCCAGCAGCTTTGCGCCCCTAGCGGGGATGGGCAATGAGCAGTTCTTC
CASSFAPLAGMGNEQFF
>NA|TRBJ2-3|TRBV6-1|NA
TGTGCCAGCAGTGAAGCTCGGGGGCTTTCTCCAGATACGCAGTATTTT
CASSEARGLSPDTQYF
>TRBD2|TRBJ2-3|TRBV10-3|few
TGTGCCATCAGTGAGTCAAGCGGGGGGAGAACCACAGATACGCAGTATTTT
CAISESSGGRTTDTQYF
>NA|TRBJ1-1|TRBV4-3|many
TGTGCCAGCAGCCAATTGGGCACTGAAGCTTTCTTT
CASSQLGTEAFF
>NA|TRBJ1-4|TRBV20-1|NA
TGCAGTGCTAGGCAGGGATTTTTTGAAAAACTGTTTTTT
CSARQGFFEKLFF
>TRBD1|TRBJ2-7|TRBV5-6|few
TGTGCCAGCAGCCCCGTGGACAGGGACGGCGAGCAGTACTTC
CASSPVDRDGEQYF
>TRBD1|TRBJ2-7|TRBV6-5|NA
TGTGCCAGCAGTTACTCTAAGGGGGCTATGGCCTACGAGCAGTACTTC
CASSYSKGAMAYEQYF
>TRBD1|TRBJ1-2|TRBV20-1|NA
TGCAGTGCTAGACCCGACAGGGCCCCCTATGGCTACACCTTC
CSARPDRAPYGYTF
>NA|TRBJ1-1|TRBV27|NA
TGTGCCAGCAGTTCCTCGACAGGCCTTGAAGCTTTCTTT
CASSSSTGLEAFF
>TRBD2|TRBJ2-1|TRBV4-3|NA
TGCGCCAGCAGCCCGGGACTAGCGGGGACTGAGCAGTTCTTC
CASSPGLAGTEQFF
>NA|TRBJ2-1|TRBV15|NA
TGTGCCACCAGCGGAACGAGATTGGGCGAGCAGTTCTTC
CATSGTRLGEQFF
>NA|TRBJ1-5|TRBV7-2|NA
TGTGCCAGCAGCTTAGTAAGCAGGGAGCCCCAGCATTTT
CASSLVSREPQHF
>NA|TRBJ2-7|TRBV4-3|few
TGCGCCAGCAGCCAATCAAGGGGATTGGGCAGGCACGAGCAGTACTTC
CASSQSRGLGRHEQYF
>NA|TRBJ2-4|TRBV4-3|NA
TGCGCCAGCAGCCCTAACAACTACACCTTTGGCAAAAACATTCAGTACTTC
CASSPNNYTFGKNIQYF
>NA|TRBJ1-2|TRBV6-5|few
TGTGCCAGCAGTTACTCGAATTGGGTGGAGGATGGCTACACCTTC
CASSYSNWVEDGYTF
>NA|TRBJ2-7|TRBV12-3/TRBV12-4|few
TGTGCCAGCAGCTTGATCTCCGGGGGCGAGCAGTACTTC
CASSLISGGEQYF
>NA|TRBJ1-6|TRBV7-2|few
TGTGCCAGCAGTCGGAACAGGGCTTCCTATAATTCACCCCTCCACTTT
CASSRNRASYNSPLHF
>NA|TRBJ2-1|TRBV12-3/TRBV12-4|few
TGTGCCAGCAGTTCTCTCTTCAATGAGCAGTTCTTC
CASSSLFNEQFF
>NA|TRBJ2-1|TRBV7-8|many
TGTGCCAGCAGCTATCTTAGCGTCGACTACAATGAGCAGTTCTTC
CASSYLSVDYNEQFF
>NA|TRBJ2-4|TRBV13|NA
TGTGCCAGCAGCTTAGGGAGGGTCCGGTACTTC
CASSLGRVRYF
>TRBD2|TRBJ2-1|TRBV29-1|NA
TGCAGCGTCTCGAGCGGGGGCGGAGAGACCCAGTTCTTC
CSVSSGGGETQFF
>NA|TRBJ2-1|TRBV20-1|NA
TGCAGTGCTAGAGATTACCTTCGGGGGCCCACCTACAATGAGCAGTTCTTC
CSARDYLRGPTYNEQFF
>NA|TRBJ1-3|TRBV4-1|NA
TGCGCCAGCAGCCAAGACAAACCCACCATATATTTT
CASSQDKPTIYF
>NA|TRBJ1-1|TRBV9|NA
TGTGCCAGCAGCGTAGTTGCGATGAACACTGAAGCTTTCTTT
CASSVVAMNTEAFF